These 30 T cell receptor beta chains were sequenced from one sample in a study of cytomegalovirus exposure and HLA in healthy donors. The PCR had 60 Vbeta and 13 Jbeta primers. Profiled with immunoSEQ multiplex PCR; TCRdb holds only in-frame clones, not every one. Of 98,000 or so clones listed, 60% to 80% are singletons. Material for sequencing was PBMCs. These receptors originate from a man aged 60 to 69 in good health and CMV-seropositive.

This clone has just one count. The genes are TRBV18 and TRBJ1-4; 10 bases line up with TRBD1. Germline CDR1 and CDR2: KGHSH and LQKENI. CDR3 length: 15 amino acids. The V segment lost 5 bases and the J segment 5 bases; nucleotides outside the gene matches: 5. CDR3 amino acids: CASSSSGQGNEKLFF. The CDR3 nucleotides read TGTGCCAGCTCATCATCGGGACAGGGGAATGAAAAACTGTTTTTT.

Only a few counts were recorded for this clone. The chain links TRBV7-9 to TRBJ2-5; TRBD2 agrees at 8 bases. The J call may be mistaken, given a closer DNA end match to TRBJ2-7. Germline V CDR1 and CDR2: SEHNR, FQNEAQ (reference sequence). The CDR3 runs to 12 residues. CDR3 amino acids: CASRGGVDEQYF. The CDR3 DNA sequence: TGTGCCAGCCGGGGGGGAGTAGACGAGCAGTACTTC.

The chain combines TRBV18 with TRBJ1-2; weak D call: TRBD1 (5 bases). CDR1 is KGHSH and CDR2 is LQKENI in the germline V gene. The CDR3 contains 11 residues. V lost 5 bases and J lost 6, with 7 bases in between. Here the CDR3 DNA reads TGTGCCAGCTCAAGCAGGGATGGCTACACCTTC. Its protein product is CASSSRDGYTF.

The J gene is TRBJ2-4, the V gene TRBV6-1, with TRBD2 matching 8 bases. The germline CDR1 and CDR2 sequences are MNHNS and SASEGT. This CDR3 has 15 amino acids. The V segment lost 7 bases and the J segment 3 bases; nucleotides outside the gene matches: 8. The CDR3 reads CASIAGGAGKNIQYF. The CDR3 bases are TGTGCCAGCATTGCGGGGGGCGCCGGCAAAAACATTCAGTACTTC.

There are a few counts of this clone. This chain connects TRBV28 to TRBJ2-3, with TRBD2 matching 16 bases. Germline CDR1 is MDHEN and CDR2 is SYDVKM. The CDR3 spans 16 residues. V shed 5 bases, J shed 2 bases, and the junction held 1 base outside the gene matches. The CDR3 protein is CASSGTSGGATDTQYF. The DNA of the CDR3 is TGTGCCAGCAGTGGGACTAGCGGGGGGGCCACAGATACGCAGTATTTT.

The V and J genes are TRBV4-3 and TRBJ1-5; TRBD1 matches at 10 bases. The CDR3 loop spans 14 amino acids. J gave up 4 bases and V 4 bases, and 1 base lay outside the gene matches. The V gene's germline CDR1 is LGHNA and CDR2 YSLEER. The CDR3 region is CASSRGQGNQPQHF. DNA of the CDR3: TGCGCCAGCAGCCGGGGACAGGGGAATCAGCCCCAGCATTTT.

The sample holds a few counts of this clone. The V gene is TRBV7-9, the J gene TRBJ1-4; D unclear. Per germline, CDR1 SEHNR and CDR2 FQNEAQ (reference sequence). The CDR3 is made up of 16 amino acids. Between the trimmed V and J ends, which lost 5 bases and 5 bases, there was a span of 18 bases. CDR3 DNA: TGTGCCAGCAGCGATGGTCGACTCGGAGGAAATGAAAAACTGTTTTTT. Translation gives CASSDGRLGGNEKLFF.

The CDR3 region has the DNA TGTGCCAGCAGTCTGGAGGGCACGGCCGGGGAGCTGTTTTTT. It specifies CASSLEGTAGELFF. The chain uses TRBV6-6 and TRBJ2-2, with D tentatively TRBD2 (6 bases). Germline CDR1 reads MNHNY; CDR2 reads SVGAGI (reference sequence). There are 14 residues in the CDR3. Trimming removed 5 bases from V and 6 bases from J, with 13 bases in between.

The chain employs TRBV18 and TRBJ2-1; tentatively, D is TRBD1 (6 bases). The CDR3 loop spans 15 amino acids. Trimming cost V 4 bases and J 0 bases, with 10 bases left between them. Germline V lookup: CDR1 KGHSH, CDR2 LQKENI. The CDR3: CASSLTGSSYNEQFF. Here the CDR3 DNA reads TGTGCCAGCTCACTTACAGGGAGCTCCTACAATGAGCAGTTCTTC.

The chain has TRBV30 and TRBJ2-3, with D perhaps matching TRBD1 (6 bases). CDR1 is GTSNPN and CDR2 is SVGIG in the germline V gene (reference sequence). Deletions cut 3 bases from V and 2 bases from J, with 15 bases between. This CDR3 is built from 15 residues. CDR3 protein: CAWRAGAGVTDTQYF. The CDR3 nucleotides read TGTGCCTGGAGGGCAGGGGCGGGCGTCACAGATACGCAGTATTTT. The entire variable domain, with the rest obtained from reference TRBV30 and TRBJ2-3, is as follows: SQTIHQWPATLVQPVGSPLSLECTVEGTSNPNLYWYRQAAGRGLQLLFYSVGIGQISSEVPQNLSASRPQDRQFILSSKKLLLSDSGFYLCAWRAGAGVTDTQYFGPGTRLTVL.

The chain uses TRBV30 and TRBJ1-5; D remains unclear. CDR1 and CDR2 from the germline V gene are GTSNPN and SVGIG (reference sequence). Trimming took 2 bases from V and 6 from J, leaving 14 bases between them. The CDR3 sequence is 14 residues long. The DNA of the CDR3 is TGTGCCTGGAGTCCAGGTTTTGAGGGTCAGCCCCAGCATTTT. It codes for CAWSPGFEGQPQHF.

This chain joins TRBV12-5 and TRBJ1-6; 11 nucleotides agree with TRBD1. The CDR3 spans 16 residues. Germline lookup yields CDR1 LGHNT and CDR2 FRNRAP. V was clipped by 5 bases and J by 9 bases; unmatched bases: 9. This chain's CDR3 is CASGPRTGGASSPLHF. The CDR3 nucleotides read TGTGCTAGTGGTCCCAGGACAGGGGGCGCATCTTCACCCCTCCACTTT. Filled out from reference TRBV12-5 and TRBJ1-6, the complete variable domain reads DARVTQTPRHKVTEMGQEVTMRCQPILGHNTVFWYRQTMMQGLELLAYFRNRAPLDDSGMPKDRFSAEMPDATLATLKIQPSEPRDSAVYFCASGPRTGGASSPLHFGNGTRLTVT.

The CDR3 loop reads CASSLQGTSMNTEAFF. CDR3 nucleotides: TGTGCCAGCAGCTTGCAGGGGACAAGCATGAACACTGAAGCTTTCTTT. J is TRBJ1-1 and V is TRBV5-5; possible D gene TRBD1, 6 bases. Deletions cut 1 base from V and 0 bases from J, with 13 bases between. Looked up from germline, CDR1 is SGHKS and CDR2 is YYEKEE (reference sequence). This CDR3 region has 16 residues.

As DNA, the CDR3 is TGTGCCAGTTTTCCTAACCAATGGGGGGGGACGAACACTGAAGCTTTCTTT. Its protein is CASFPNQWGGTNTEAFF. The chain carries TRBV28 and TRBJ1-1; D is perhaps TRBD1 (5 bases). The V and J ends lost 9 bases and 1 base respectively, with 24 bases between them. CDR1 MDHEN and CDR2 SYDVKM come from the germline V gene. This CDR3 region has 17 residues.

In its sample, this clone was seen once. The rearrangement links TRBV5-1 to TRBJ2-7; D perhaps matches TRBD2 (5 bases). V was shortened by 0 bases and J by 2 bases, with 12 bases between the two germline ends. The V gene's germline CDR1 is SGHRS and CDR2 YFSETQ. The CDR3 consists of 15 residues. Written as DNA, the CDR3 is TGCGCCAGCAGCTTGGCCGTCGAGACTACCTACGAGCAGTACTTC. As protein: CASSLAVETTYEQYF.

This clone has only one observation. The V call is TRBV5-8, the J call TRBJ1-5; maybe TRBD1 (5 bases). The CDR3 covers 14 residues. Per the germline V gene, CDR1 is SGHTS and CDR2 is YDEGEE. With 0 bases removed from V and 4 bases from J, the gap between germline ends came to 8 bases. DNA of the CDR3: TGTGCCAGCAGCTTGGATGGGGGGAATCAGCCCCAGCATTTT. It yields the protein CASSLDGGNQPQHF.

This chain connects TRBV5-1 to TRBJ1-6; no clear D. CDR1 is SGHRS and CDR2 is YFSETQ in the germline V gene. V was trimmed by 6 bases and J by 7 bases, leaving 11 bases between them. The CDR3 length is 13 residues. In DNA, the CDR3 is TGCGCCAGCACGCTGTCGGAGAATTCACCCCTCCACTTT. Its translation is CASTLSENSPLHF.

The chain recombines TRBV5-1 with TRBJ2-1, with TRBD2 identical over 8 bases. The germline CDR1 and CDR2 sequences are SGHRS and YFSETQ. This CDR3 region has 15 residues. The junction had 6 bases not matched to a gene; V was cut back by 3 bases and J by 4 bases. The CDR3 sequence: CASSSSGGPYNEQFF. The CDR3 nucleotides are TGCGCCAGCAGCTCCAGCGGGGGACCATACAATGAGCAGTTCTTC.

The J gene is TRBJ1-5, the V gene TRBV28; 7 nucleotides match TRBD1. This CDR3 has 15 residues. The germline gives CDR1 MDHEN, CDR2 SYDVKM. Trimming at V came to 5 bases and at J to 2 bases, leaving 6 bases not matched to a gene. The CDR3 nucleotides are TGTGCCAGCAGTATGGACAGGAGGCGCAATCAGCCCCAGCATTTT. This sequence encodes CASSMDRRRNQPQHF.

J is TRBJ2-1 and V is TRBV1; TRBD2, the table's D call, lacks a check against the DNA. TRBV1 corresponds to a pseudogene. The CDR3 is made up of 18 amino acids. As DNA, the CDR3 is TGCACCAGCAGCCAAGATGGAACTAGCGGGGGAGACGTAAATGAGCAGTTCTTC. Amino acids: CTSSQDGTSGGDVNEQFF.

The chain combines TRBV7-2 with TRBJ2-1, with 7 bases aligning to TRBD2. CDR1 is SGHTA and CDR2 is FQGNSA in the germline V gene. The V and J ends lost 5 bases and 10 bases, in that order; junction bases with no gene match: 8. The CDR3 consists of 13 residues. The CDR3 bases are TGTGCCAGCAGCCCACCGACTAGCTGGGAGCAGTTCTTC. This encodes CASSPPTSWEQFF.

V is TRBV6-5 and J is TRBJ1-6; TRBD1 might be the D (5 bases). CDR1 is MNHEY, CDR2 SVGAGI, per germline. V lost 3 bases and J 13 bases, leaving 19 bases between the germline ends. This CDR3 is 15 amino acids long. CDR3 nucleotide sequence: TGTGCCAGCAGTTATTATGGGGGGGGACGTCCCCCCCTCCACTTT. Translating it yields CASSYYGGGRPPLHF.

V usage is TRBV28 and J usage is TRBJ2-7; 7 bases match TRBD1. The germline V gene encodes CDR1 MDHEN and CDR2 SYDVKM. Trimming took 5 bases from V and 4 from J; bases not matched to a gene: 11. The CDR3 extends over 15 amino acids. The CDR3 DNA sequence: TGTGCCAGCAGTGAAACAGGGGTTCGGCCTTACGAGCAGTACTTC. Translation: CASSETGVRPYEQYF.

This clone was observed a few times. The genes are TRBV2 and TRBJ1-4, with 8 bases that match TRBD1. V trimming: 7 bases; J trimming: 1 base; junction bases outside the gene matches: 5. Germline V lookup: CDR1 SNHLY, CDR2 FYNNEI. This CDR3 has 15 residues. CDR3 sequence: CASTGQGQTNEKLFF. CDR3 DNA sequence: TGTGCCAGCACCGGACAGGGTCAAACTAATGAAAAACTGTTTTTT.

This clone was found a few times. The rearrangement joins TRBV11-2 to TRBJ1-1; no clear D. This CDR3 is 14 amino acids long. Trimming stripped 4 bases from V and 1 base from J, with 10 bases between. The germline CDR1 and CDR2 sequences are SGHAT and FQNNGV. CDR3 DNA sequence: TGTGCCAGCAGCTCGGTGAGGGCGAACACTGAAGCTTTCTTT. Its translation: CASSSVRANTEAFF.

The CDR3 coding sequence is TGTGCCAGCAGCTTAGCGGGGCGGGGACAGCTCAATCAGCCCCAGCATTTT. This sequence encodes CASSLAGRGQLNQPQHF. V is TRBV7-8 and J is TRBJ1-5; 7 bases align to TRBD1. Trimming took 0 bases from V and 3 from J; bases not matched to a gene: 8. The CDR3 contains 17 residues. Germline CDR1 SGHVS, CDR2 FQNEAQ.

The chain couples TRBV7-2 to TRBJ1-4, with D uncertain. Trimming removed 2 bases from V and 7 bases from J, with 11 bases in between. Germline V gene data show CDR1 as SGHTA and CDR2 as FQGNSA. The CDR3 is 14 amino acids. This CDR3 is CASSLWGGSEKLFF. CDR3 nucleotide sequence: TGTGCCAGCAGCTTATGGGGAGGGAGTGAAAAACTGTTTTTT.

CDR3 amino acids: CASSLDSRQGQPGANVLTF. The DNA of the CDR3 is TGTGCCAGCAGCTTAGATAGCCGACAGGGGCAGCCTGGGGCCAACGTCCTGACTTTC. This chain uses TRBV11-2 with TRBJ2-6; TRBD1 matches 8 bases. CDR3 length: 19 residues. The V gene end was trimmed by 0 bases and the J gene end by 2 bases; junction bases not matched to a gene: 9. CDR1 is SGHAT, CDR2 FQNNGV, per germline.

The chain uses TRBV30 and TRBJ2-7, with TRBD1 identical over 7 bases. Germline V CDR1 and CDR2: GTSNPN, SVGIG (reference sequence). V was pared by 4 bases and J by 4 bases, with 10 bases of the junction left unmatched. The CDR3 extends over 14 amino acids. The CDR3 sequence: CAWTSGTAFYEQYF. The CDR3 nucleotides read TGTGCCTGGACATCCGGGACAGCTTTTTACGAGCAGTACTTC.

The sample holds one count of this clone. The chain employs TRBV10-2 and TRBJ2-7, with 9 bases identical to TRBD1. The CDR3 consists of 17 residues. V lost 4 bases to trimming and J lost 2 bases; unmatched junction nucleotides: 12. Germline CDR1 WSHSY, CDR2 SAAADI. Here the CDR3 DNA reads TGCGCCAGCAGTGGTCTTCCGGGACAGGGCGGCACCTACGAGCAGTACTTC. Amino acids: CASSGLPGQGGTYEQYF.